The 22 T cell receptor beta chains below come from one sample, sequenced in a study of blood T cell repertoires in COVID-19. Clones were sequenced by immunoSEQ multiplex PCR, and TCRdb holds only the in-frame ones, with some missing. The sample records nearly 70,000 clones, 70% to 90% being singletons. Material for sequencing was peripheral blood. The receptors shown here come from a woman aged 45-60 years with COVID-19, enrolled during active disease.

The chain recombines TRBV19 with TRBJ2-4, with TRBD2 matching over 9 bases. From germline, CDR1 is LNHDA and CDR2 SQIVND (reference sequence). This CDR3 has 13 residues. Losses at the gene ends were 10 bases for V and 7 bases for J; bases not matched to a gene: 8. CDR3 protein: CATGASGVNIQYF. The CDR3 DNA follows: TGTGCCACAGGGGCTAGCGGGGTGAACATTCAGTACTTC.

The chain has TRBV6-5 and TRBJ2-7; 10 bases line up with TRBD1. The CDR3 is 14 residues long. J was trimmed by 5 bases and V by 9 bases; bases with no gene match: 10. Germline V CDR1 and CDR2: MNHEY, SVGAGI. This CDR3 is CASKPGQGSNEQYF. The CDR3 nucleotides are TGTGCCAGTAAACCGGGACAGGGGAGCAACGAGCAGTACTTC.

The chain combines TRBV7-3 with TRBJ2-1, with D possibly being TRBD2 (6 bases). Between the trimmed V and J ends, which lost 5 bases and 6 bases, there was a span of 20 bases. The germline CDR1 and CDR2 sequences are SGHTA and FQGTGA. The CDR3 loop spans 16 amino acids. CDR3 coding DNA: TGTGCCAGCAGCGCTATAGGGGCAGGACTAATCAATGAGCAGTTCTTC. Translated: CASSAIGAGLINEQFF.

The chain uses TRBV29-1 and TRBJ2-5; no reliable D call. V lost 1 base and J 7 bases, leaving 10 bases between the germline ends. Looked up from germline, CDR1 is SQVTM and CDR2 is ANQGSEA. The CDR3 totals 12 residues. The CDR3 is CSVEAAAPTQYF. CDR3 nucleotide sequence: TGCAGCGTTGAAGCCGCGGCTCCGACCCAGTACTTC. The full variable domain, with the rest looked up from reference TRBV29-1 and TRBJ2-5, is SAVISQKPSRDICQRGTSLTIQCQVDSQVTMMFWYRQQPGQSLTLIATANQGSEATYESGFVIDKFPISRPNLTFSTLTVSNMSPEDSSIYLCSVEAAAPTQYFGPGTRLLVL.

This rearrangement joins TRBV7-3 to TRBJ1-4; perhaps TRBD1 as D (5 bases). The CDR3 runs to 16 residues. Germline assignment: CDR1 SGHTA and CDR2 FQGTGA. The V end was cut by 5 bases, the J end by 2 bases, with 15 bases between. In DNA form, the CDR3 reads TGTGCCAGCAGCGCTATTCTACAGGAGACTAATGAAAAACTGTTTTTT. Protein sequence: CASSAILQETNEKLFF.

CDR3 protein: CASSLAIGSGRVETQYF. CDR3 nucleotide sequence: TGCGCCAGCAGCTTGGCCATCGGTAGCGGGAGAGTGGAGACCCAGTACTTC. The chain recombines TRBV5-1 with TRBJ2-5, with TRBD2 matching over 9 bases. J was trimmed by 5 bases and V by 0 bases; bases with no gene match: 11. The CDR3 spans 17 residues. CDR1 is SGHRS and CDR2 is YFSETQ in the germline V gene.

The gene calls are TRBV5-1 and TRBJ2-2; 8 bases align to TRBD1. CDR3 length: 18 amino acids. With V trimmed by 4 bases and J by 6 bases, 17 bases remained unmatched. Germline V gene sequence: CDR1 SGHRS, CDR2 YFSETQ. Here the CDR3 DNA reads TGCGCCAGCAGCCCTTCCGGCCGAACAGGGGGTTTGGCCGGGGAGCTGTTTTTT. Translated, it gives CASSPSGRTGGLAGELFF.

The gene calls are TRBV5-6 and TRBJ1-1; D not certain. The CDR3 has 15 amino acids. Trimming took 5 bases from V and 5 from J, leaving 19 bases between them. Germline CDR1 reads SGHDT; CDR2 reads YYEEEE. For the CDR3, the DNA is TGTGCCAGCAGGCCAAGGGTCGTCGGAGGGACTGAAGCTTTCTTT. This sequence encodes CASRPRVVGGTEAFF.

In this sample, this clone turned up once. The chain carries TRBV6-1 and TRBJ1-1; D may be TRBD1 (6 bases). This CDR3 is 17 amino acids long. Trimming took 2 bases from V and 0 from J, leaving 16 bases between them. The V gene's germline CDR1 is MNHNS and CDR2 SASEGT. CDR3 coding DNA: TGTGCCAGCAGTGAACTATCTCGGACAGTTTTGAACACTGAAGCTTTCTTT. This codes for CASSELSRTVLNTEAFF.

This clone showed up just a few times. The V and J genes are TRBV19 and TRBJ2-7, with D possibly TRBD2 on 6 matching bases. Germline-derived CDR1 and CDR2 are LNHDA and SQIVND (reference sequence). This CDR3 contains 15 residues. The ends were cut back, 3 bases at V and 1 base at J, with 13 bases in the middle. The CDR3, as DNA: TGTGCCAGTAGTATCAAAGTGGAGGGTTCCTACGAGCAGTACTTC. It codes for CASSIKVEGSYEQYF.

V and J are TRBV5-4 and TRBJ2-1; 7 positions match TRBD2. Germline loops: CDR1 SGHNT, CDR2 YYREEE (reference sequence). V shed 2 bases and J 6 bases; nucleotides not matched to a gene: 5. The CDR3 length is 14 residues. As DNA, the CDR3 is TGTGCCAGCAGCTTAGACTGGGGGGGCAATGAGCAGTTCTTC. Translating gives CASSLDWGGNEQFF.

The CDR3 loop reads CASSTRVDEQYF. The CDR3 nucleotides are TGTGCCAGCAGTACCAGGGTCGACGAGCAGTACTTC. The chain carries TRBV28 and TRBJ2-7; D perhaps matches TRBD1 (5 bases). V lost 5 bases, J lost 5 bases, and 10 bases lay in between. The CDR3 totals 12 residues. Germline V gene data show CDR1 as MDHEN and CDR2 as SYDVKM. The full variable domain, its missing parts supplied by reference TRBV28 and TRBJ2-7, is DVKVTQSSRYLVKRTGEKVFLECVQDMDHENMFWYRQDPGLGLRLIYFSYDVKMKEKGDIPEGYSVSREKKERFSLILESASTNQTSMYLCASSTRVDEQYFGPGTRLTVT.

V gene TRBV5-4 combines with J gene TRBJ2-7, with TRBD1 matching over 10 bases. CDR3 size: 14 residues. Germline CDR1 and CDR2: SGHNT and YYREEE (reference sequence). Losses at the gene ends were 4 bases for V and 3 bases for J; bases not matched to a gene: 4. CDR3: CASSIGQGVYEQYF. The CDR3 DNA sequence: TGTGCCAGCAGCATAGGACAGGGGGTCTACGAGCAGTACTTC.

This chain links TRBV10-3 with TRBJ2-7, with 7 bases fitting TRBD2. V shed 2 bases and J 1 base; nucleotides not matched to a gene: 14. Germline CDR1 ENHRY, CDR2 SYGVKD. There are 18 residues in the CDR3. CDR3 protein: CAISELRPQAGVSYEQYF. For the CDR3, the DNA is TGTGCCATCAGTGAGCTCCGCCCCCAGGCGGGGGTTTCCTACGAGCAGTACTTC.

The V and J genes are TRBV6-2 or TRBV6-3 and TRBJ2-7, with 7 nucleotides matching TRBD2. This CDR3 contains 19 residues. After removal of 2 bases from V and 0 bases from J, the junction contained 16 bases not matched to a gene. Germline assignment: CDR1 MNHEY and CDR2 SVGEGT. CDR3 DNA: TGTGCCAGCAGTTACCCCTTGGGACGCGGGGGAACTAGCTCCTACGAGCAGTACTTC. This gives the protein CASSYPLGRGGTSSYEQYF.

This chain connects TRBV19 to TRBJ1-1; D gene unclear. V was pared by 1 base and J by 2 bases, with 8 bases between. The CDR3 contains 14 residues. Germline CDR1 LNHDA, CDR2 SQIVND (reference sequence). The CDR3 region is CASSIGDANTEAFF. Here the CDR3 DNA reads TGTGCCAGTAGTATAGGAGATGCAAACACTGAAGCTTTCTTT.

The V and J genes are TRBV15 and TRBJ2-7; 8 bases fit TRBD1. The CDR3 has 15 amino acids. CDR1 is LNHNV, CDR2 YYDKDF, per germline (reference sequence). Trimming at V came to 5 bases and at J to 6 bases, leaving 12 bases not matched to a gene. The CDR3 nucleotides are TGTGCCACCAGCCCCTCCGGACAGGGAGGATTCGAGCAGTACTTC. Protein sequence: CATSPSGQGGFEQYF.

The CDR3 coding sequence is TGTGCCAGCAGCTTAGTAGGGGGAGTCTCCTACAATGAGCAGTTCTTC. Translation: CASSLVGGVSYNEQFF. The V call is TRBV7-2, the J call TRBJ2-1; tentative D call: TRBD1 (6 bases). The germline V gene has CDR1 SGHTA and CDR2 FQGNSA. The CDR3 runs to 16 residues. V was cut by 1 base and J by 0 bases, with 10 bases left in between.

The chain employs TRBV7-9 and TRBJ2-5; 9 bases are a match to TRBD1. The CDR3 has 13 amino acids. The V gene's germline CDR1 is SEHNR and CDR2 FQNEAQ (reference sequence). The trim removed 5 bases at V and 5 bases at J, leaving 3 bases unmatched. CDR3 sequence (DNA): TGTGCCAGCAGCGGACAGGGGTGGGAGACCCAGTACTTC. This encodes CASSGQGWETQYF. Complete variable domain (other parts from reference TRBV7-9 and TRBJ2-5): DTGVSQNPRHKITKRGQNVTFRCDPISEHNRLYWYRQTLGQGPEFLTYFQNEAQLEKSRLLSDRFSAERPKGSFSTLEIQRTEQGDSAMYLCASSGQGWETQYFGPGTRLLVL.

V usage is TRBV9 and J usage is TRBJ2-2, with D unresolved. Trimming took off 0 bases at V and 4 bases at J, with 10 bases between the two ends. The CDR3 is 15 residues long. Germline V lookup: CDR1 SGDLS, CDR2 YYNGEE. The CDR3 sequence: CASSVGLGGTGELFF. The DNA for the CDR3 is TGTGCCAGCAGCGTAGGGCTAGGCGGCACCGGGGAGCTGTTTTTT. The full variable domain, in which reference TRBV9 and TRBJ2-2 provide the parts outside the CDR3, is DSGVTQTPKHLITATGQRVTLRCSPRSGDLSVYWYQQSLDQGLQFLIQYYNGEERAKGNILERFSAQQFPDLHSELNLSSLELGDSALYFCASSVGLGGTGELFFGEGSRLTVL.

The CDR3 here is CASSQRGQGGETQYF. The CDR3 coding sequence is TGTGCCAGCAGCCAAAGGGGACAGGGTGGGGAGACCCAGTACTTC. The chain joins TRBV11-2 to TRBJ2-5, with 9 positions matching TRBD1. CDR1 is SGHAT and CDR2 is FQNNGV in the germline V gene. V gave up 5 bases and J gave up 5 bases; unmatched junction bases: 9. This CDR3 contains 15 residues.

The V gene is TRBV29-1, the J gene TRBJ2-7, with 7 bases fitting TRBD1. The V and J ends lost 7 bases and 3 bases, in that order; junction bases with no gene match: 15. CDR1 is SQVTM, CDR2 ANQGSEA, per germline. The CDR3 length is 15 residues. The CDR3 DNA reads as TGCAGCGCATCTGCCGGGACAGACCAGATCTACGAGCAGTACTTC. It encodes CSASAGTDQIYEQYF.